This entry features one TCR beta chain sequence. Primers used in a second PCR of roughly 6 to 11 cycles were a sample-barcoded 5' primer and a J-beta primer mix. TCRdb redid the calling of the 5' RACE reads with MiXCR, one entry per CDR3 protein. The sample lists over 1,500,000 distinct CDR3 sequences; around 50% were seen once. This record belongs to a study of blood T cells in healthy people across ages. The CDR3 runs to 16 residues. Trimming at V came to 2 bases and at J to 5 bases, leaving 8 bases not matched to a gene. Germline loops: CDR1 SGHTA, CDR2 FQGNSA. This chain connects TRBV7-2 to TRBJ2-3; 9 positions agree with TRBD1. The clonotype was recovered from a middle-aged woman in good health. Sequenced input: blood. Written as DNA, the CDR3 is TGTGCCAGCAGCTTAAGGCCGGACAGGGGAGGAGATACGCAGTATTTT. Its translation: CASSLRPDRGGDTQYF.